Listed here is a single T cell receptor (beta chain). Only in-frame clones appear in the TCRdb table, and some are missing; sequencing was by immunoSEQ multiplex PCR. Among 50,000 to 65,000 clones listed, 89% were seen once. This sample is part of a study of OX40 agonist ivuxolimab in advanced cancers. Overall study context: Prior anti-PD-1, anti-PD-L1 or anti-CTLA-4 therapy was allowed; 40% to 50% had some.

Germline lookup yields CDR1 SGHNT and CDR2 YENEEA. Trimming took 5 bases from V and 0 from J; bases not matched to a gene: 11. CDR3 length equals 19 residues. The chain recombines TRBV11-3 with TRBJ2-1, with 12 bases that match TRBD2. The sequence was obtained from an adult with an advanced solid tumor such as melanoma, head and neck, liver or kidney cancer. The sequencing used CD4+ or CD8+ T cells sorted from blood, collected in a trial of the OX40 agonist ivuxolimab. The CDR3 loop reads CASSHTGTSGYPSYNEQFF. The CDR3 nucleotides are TGTGCCAGCAGCCATACCGGGACTAGCGGGTACCCCTCCTACAATGAGCAGTTCTTC.